This T cell receptor (beta chain) was obtained from a study of glioma-infiltrating T cells after dendritic cell vaccination. Per the germline V gene, CDR1 is LNHDA and CDR2 is SQIVND (reference sequence). V was trimmed by 4 bases and J by 3 bases, leaving 13 bases between them. CDR3 length: 15 amino acids. Profiling relied on immunoSEQ multiplex PCR, and the TCRdb table lists in-frame clones only, not all of them. This table has tens of thousands of clones, about four fifths appearing once. Fresh-frozen tumor tissue and more than two years of survival data were available for all. The sequence was collected from a human donor with glioblastoma. The input for sequencing was blood, taken before dendritic cell vaccination. The rearrangement joins TRBV19 to TRBJ1-5; a weak D match, TRBD1 (6 bases). The CDR3 DNA is TGTGCCAGTAGTACAGGGGAATGGGACAATCAGCCCCAGCATTTT. It encodes CASSTGEWDNQPQHF.